This TCR beta chain stems from a study of post-analysis software for immune sequencing data. About the research overall: Progressive-relapsing, secondary progressive and relapsing-remitting multiple sclerosis were among the disease courses included.

The CDR3 loop spans 13 amino acids. After removal of 5 bases from V and 5 bases from J, the junction contained 4 bases not matched to a gene. This clonotype was detected only a few times. What it binds is not known. Unique molecular identifiers were present in the TCR beta cDNA libraries. TCRdb passed the PCR reads through MiXCR, listing each CDR3 protein once. The sample lists about 560,000 distinct CDR3 sequences, around 44% seen once, with under 2% in the top ten. Overall study findings and caveats: Diversity measured as normalized Chao1 was significantly lower in multiple sclerosis patients than in controls. By F measure, strong co-clustering occurred among samples prepared in the same batch. Patients had higher frequencies than controls of a handful of TRBV segments, including TRBV5-6, TRBV5-1 and TRBV20-1.

The chain uses TRBV12-3 or TRBV12-4 and TRBJ1-2, with 8 bases that match TRBD1. Sequenced input: blood. This TCR was recovered from a girl aged 5-17 years with multiple sclerosis. The DNA of the CDR3 is TGTGCCAGCAGTCCGACAGGGGAATATGGCTACACCTTC. Its translation is CASSPTGEYGYTF.